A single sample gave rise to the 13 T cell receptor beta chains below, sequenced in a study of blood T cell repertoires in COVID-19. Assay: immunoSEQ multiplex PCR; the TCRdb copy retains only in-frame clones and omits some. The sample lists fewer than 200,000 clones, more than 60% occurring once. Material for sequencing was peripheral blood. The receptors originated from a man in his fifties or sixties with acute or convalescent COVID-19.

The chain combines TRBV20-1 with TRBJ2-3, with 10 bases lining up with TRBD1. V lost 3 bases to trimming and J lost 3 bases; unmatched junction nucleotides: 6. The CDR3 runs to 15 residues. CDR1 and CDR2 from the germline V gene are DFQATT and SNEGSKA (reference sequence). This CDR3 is CSASHRDRGTDTQYF. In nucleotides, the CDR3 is TGCAGTGCTAGTCACAGGGACAGGGGAACAGATACGCAGTATTTT.

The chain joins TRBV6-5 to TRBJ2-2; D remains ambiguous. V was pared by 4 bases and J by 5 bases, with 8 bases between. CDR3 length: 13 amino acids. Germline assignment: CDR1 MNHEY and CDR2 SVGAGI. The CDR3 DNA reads TGTGCCAGCAGTTTTTACTCTACCGGGGAGCTGTTTTTT. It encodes CASSFYSTGELFF.

The CDR3 bases are TGCGCCAGCAGCCAAGATTCAGCAGGGAATCAGCCCCAGCATTTT. This codes for CASSQDSAGNQPQHF. The chain employs TRBV4-1 and TRBJ1-5, with D possibly matching TRBD1 (5 bases). Germline lookup yields CDR1 MGHRA and CDR2 YSYEKL. The CDR3 covers 15 residues. Between the trimmed V and J ends, which lost 0 bases and 4 bases, there was a span of 10 bases.

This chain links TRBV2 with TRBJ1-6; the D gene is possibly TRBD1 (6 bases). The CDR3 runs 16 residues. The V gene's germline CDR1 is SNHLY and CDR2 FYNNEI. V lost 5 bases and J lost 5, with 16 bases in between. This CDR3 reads CASSLNRDKNNSPLHF. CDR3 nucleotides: TGTGCCAGCAGTCTAAACCGGGACAAGAATAATTCACCCCTCCACTTT.

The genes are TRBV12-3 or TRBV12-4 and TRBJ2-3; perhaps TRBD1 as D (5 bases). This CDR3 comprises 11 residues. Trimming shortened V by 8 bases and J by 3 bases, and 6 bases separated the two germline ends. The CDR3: CASGATDTQYF. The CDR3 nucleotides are TGTGCCAGCGGGGCAACAGATACGCAGTATTTT.

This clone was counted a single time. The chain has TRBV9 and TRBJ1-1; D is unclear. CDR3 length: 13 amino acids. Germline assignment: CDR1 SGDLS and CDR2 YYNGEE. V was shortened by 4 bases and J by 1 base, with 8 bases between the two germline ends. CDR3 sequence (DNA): TGTGCCAGCAGCTCGACTCGGAACACTGAAGCTTTCTTT. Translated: CASSSTRNTEAFF. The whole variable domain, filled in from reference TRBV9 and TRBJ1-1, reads DSGVTQTPKHLITATGQRVTLRCSPRSGDLSVYWYQQSLDQGLQFLIQYYNGEERAKGNILERFSAQQFPDLHSELNLSSLELGDSALYFCASSSTRNTEAFFGQGTRLTVV.

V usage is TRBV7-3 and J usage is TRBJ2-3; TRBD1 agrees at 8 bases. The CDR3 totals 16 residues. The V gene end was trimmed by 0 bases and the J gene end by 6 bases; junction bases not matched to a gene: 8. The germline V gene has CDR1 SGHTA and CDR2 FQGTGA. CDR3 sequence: CASSLTTGGPLDTQYF. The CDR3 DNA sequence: TGTGCCAGCAGCTTAACCACAGGGGGTCCCTTGGATACGCAGTATTTT. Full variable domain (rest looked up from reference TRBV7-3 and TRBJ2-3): GAGVSQTPSNKVTEKGKYVELRCDPISGHTALYWYRQSLGQGPEFLIYFQGTGAADDSGLPNDRFFAVRPEGSVSTLKIQRTERGDSAVYLCASSLTTGGPLDTQYFGPGTRLTVL.

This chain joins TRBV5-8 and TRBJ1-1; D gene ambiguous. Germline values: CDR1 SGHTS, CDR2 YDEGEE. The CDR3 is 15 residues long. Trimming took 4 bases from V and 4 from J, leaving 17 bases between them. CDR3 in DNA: TGTGCCAGCAGCCCAAATGCAGGCCGGGGCACTGAAGCTTTCTTT. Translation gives CASSPNAGRGTEAFF.

For the CDR3, the DNA is TGTGCCAGCAGCGTAGAGGGCCGGGGGAGTTTGGAGACCCAGTACTTC. This encodes CASSVEGRGSLETQYF. V and J are TRBV9 and TRBJ2-5; D perhaps matches TRBD2 (6 bases). V was shortened by 0 bases and J by 5 bases, with 17 bases between the two germline ends. This CDR3 has 16 residues. Looked up from germline, CDR1 is SGDLS and CDR2 is YYNGEE.

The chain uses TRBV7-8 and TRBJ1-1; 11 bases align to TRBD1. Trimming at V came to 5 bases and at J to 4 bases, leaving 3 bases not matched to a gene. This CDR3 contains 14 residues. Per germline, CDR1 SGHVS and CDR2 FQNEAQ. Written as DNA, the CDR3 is TGTGCCAGCAGCCCCGGGACAGGGGGCACTGAAGCTTTCTTT. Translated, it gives CASSPGTGGTEAFF.

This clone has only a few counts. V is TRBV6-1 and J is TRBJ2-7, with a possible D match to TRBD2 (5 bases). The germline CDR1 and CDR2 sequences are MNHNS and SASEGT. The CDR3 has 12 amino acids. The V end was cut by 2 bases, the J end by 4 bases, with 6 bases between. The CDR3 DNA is TGTGCCAGCAGTGAATCGGGATACGAGCAGTACTTC. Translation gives CASSESGYEQYF.

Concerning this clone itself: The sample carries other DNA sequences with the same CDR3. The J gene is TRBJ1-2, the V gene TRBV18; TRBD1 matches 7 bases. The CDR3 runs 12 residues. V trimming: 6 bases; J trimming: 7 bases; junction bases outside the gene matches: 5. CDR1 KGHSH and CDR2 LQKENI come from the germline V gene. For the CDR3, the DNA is TGTGCCAGCTCCCCTGACAGGGCTGGCTACACCTTC. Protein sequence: CASSPDRAGYTF.

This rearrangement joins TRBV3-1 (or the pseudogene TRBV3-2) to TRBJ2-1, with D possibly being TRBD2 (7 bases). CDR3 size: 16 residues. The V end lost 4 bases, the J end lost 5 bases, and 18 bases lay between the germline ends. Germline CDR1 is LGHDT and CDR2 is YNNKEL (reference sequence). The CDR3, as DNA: TGTGCCAGCAGCCTAGTTTGGGGGGGCACAAACAATGAGCAGTTCTTC. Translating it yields CASSLVWGGTNNEQFF.